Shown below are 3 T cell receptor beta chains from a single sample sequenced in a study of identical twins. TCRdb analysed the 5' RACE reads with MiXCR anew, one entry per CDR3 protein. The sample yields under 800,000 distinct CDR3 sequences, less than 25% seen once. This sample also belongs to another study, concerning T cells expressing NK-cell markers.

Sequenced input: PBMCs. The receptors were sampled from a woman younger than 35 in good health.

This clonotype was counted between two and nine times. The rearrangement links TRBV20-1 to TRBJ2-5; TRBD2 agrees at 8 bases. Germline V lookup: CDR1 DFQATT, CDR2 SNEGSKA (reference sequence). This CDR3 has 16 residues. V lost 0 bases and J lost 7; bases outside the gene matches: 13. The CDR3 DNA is TGCAGTGCTAGAGATCGACGACTAGCGTTCACGGGGACCCAGTACTTC. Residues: CSARDRRLAFTGTQYF.

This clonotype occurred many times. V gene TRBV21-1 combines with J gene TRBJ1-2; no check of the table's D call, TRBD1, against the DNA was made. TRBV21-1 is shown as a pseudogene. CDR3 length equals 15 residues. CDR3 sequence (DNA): TGTGCCAGCAGCACTTATCTAGGGGGGAACTATGGCTACACCTTC. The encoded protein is CASSTYLGGNYGYTF.

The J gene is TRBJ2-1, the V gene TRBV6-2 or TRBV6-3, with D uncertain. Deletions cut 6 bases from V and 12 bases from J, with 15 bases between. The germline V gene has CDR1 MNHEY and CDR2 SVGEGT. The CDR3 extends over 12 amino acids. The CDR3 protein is CASSPSRTTQFF. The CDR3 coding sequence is TGTGCCAGCAGCCCCTCTAGGACGACGCAGTTCTTC.